Below, 17 T cell receptor beta chains from the same sample are listed, as sequenced in a study of T cells after yellow fever vaccination. MiXCR, applied by TCRdb to the 5' RACE reads, yields one record per CDR3 protein. The sample records 150,000 to 200,000 distinct CDR3 sequences, around 10% being singletons. Material: CD8+ T cells sorted from PBMCs, obtained 15 days after the yellow fever booster vaccination. All receptors come from a man in his late teens or twenties who received the YFV17D yellow fever vaccine.

The rearrangement uses TRBV21-1 and TRBJ2-1; the D segment call TRBD2 is taken from the table without a DNA check. TRBV21-1 is labeled a pseudogene. The CDR3 totals 14 residues. Here the CDR3 reads CASRSSGGFNEQFF. CDR3 sequence (DNA): TGTGCCAGCAGATCCAGCGGGGGGTTCAATGAGCAGTTCTTC.

This clonotype turned up a few times. The rearrangement joins TRBV12-3 or TRBV12-4 to TRBJ1-5; possible D gene TRBD1, 5 bases. The CDR3 has 16 residues. V lost 5 bases to trimming and J lost 1 base, with 15 bases between them. In DNA, the CDR3 is TGTGCCAGCAGTCCTGGACCTCAGGGAAGCAATCAGCCCCAGCATTTT. Translating it yields CASSPGPQGSNQPQHF.

This clonotype was seen only a few times. The chain recombines TRBV4-2 with TRBJ1-3; D may be TRBD1 (6 bases). The CDR3 covers 16 residues. Trimming shortened V by 2 bases and J by 2 bases, and 13 bases separated the two germline ends. Per germline, CDR1 LGHNA and CDR2 YNFKEQ. In DNA, the CDR3 is TGTGCCAGCAGCCAAATCCTAACAGGGCCTGGAAACACCATATATTTT. Its translation: CASSQILTGPGNTIYF.

In its sample, this clonotype was seen many times. The chain couples TRBV7-6 to TRBJ2-3; tentative D call: TRBD1 (5 bases). Germline V gene lookup returns CDR1 SGHVS and CDR2 FNYEAQ. Trimming took 5 bases from V and 2 from J, leaving 17 bases between them. This CDR3 has 16 amino acids. CDR3 sequence reads: CASSEIAQGYTDTQYF. CDR3 nucleotides: TGTGCCAGCAGCGAGATCGCCCAGGGCTACACAGATACGCAGTATTTT.

There are many counts of this clonotype. The chain combines TRBV20-1 with TRBJ2-1; TRBD2 matches 7 bases. The junction had 5 bases not matched to a gene; V was cut back by 0 bases and J by 3 bases. The CDR3 length is 15 residues. Germline CDR1 reads DFQATT; CDR2 reads SNEGSKA (reference sequence). CDR3: CSARDLGGVYNEQFF. The DNA of the CDR3 is TGCAGTGCTAGAGATTTGGGGGGGGTCTACAATGAGCAGTTCTTC.

This clonotype has only a few counts. This chain links TRBV12-3 or TRBV12-4 with TRBJ1-1, with TRBD1 matching over 7 bases. The CDR3 spans 13 residues. V was pared by 5 bases and J by 5 bases, with 5 bases of the junction left unmatched. The CDR3 sequence is CASSETGVTEAFF. As DNA, the CDR3 is TGTGCCAGCAGTGAAACAGGGGTTACTGAAGCTTTCTTT.

This clonotype was observed a handful of times. Here the CDR3 reads CASSLRDRADFTEAFF. For the CDR3, the DNA is TGTGCCAGCAGTTTGCGGGACAGGGCGGATTTCACTGAAGCTTTCTTT. This chain connects TRBV12-3 or TRBV12-4 to TRBJ1-1; 9 bases agree with TRBD1. Trimming at V came to 3 bases and at J to 4 bases, leaving 9 bases not matched to a gene. This CDR3 contains 16 residues.

In this sample, this clonotype turned up a few times. V usage is TRBV6-2 or TRBV6-3 and J usage is TRBJ2-7; perhaps TRBD2 as D (6 bases). Germline V lookup: CDR1 MNHEY, CDR2 SVGEGT. V shed 6 bases and J shed 8 bases, with 17 bases lying between them. The CDR3 is made up of 13 amino acids. The CDR3 DNA reads TGTGCCAGCAGGCCGGGACTTCCCTCCAAGCAGTACTTC. Residues: CASRPGLPSKQYF.

This clonotype appeared a few times. The rearrangement joins TRBV4-1 to TRBJ1-1; 8 bases line up with TRBD1. V lost 6 bases to trimming and J lost 4 bases; unmatched junction nucleotides: 4. The CDR3 runs to 13 residues. The germline gives CDR1 MGHRA, CDR2 YSYEKL. CDR3 loop: CASRLQGATEAFF. CDR3 in DNA: TGCGCCAGCAGACTCCAGGGGGCCACTGAAGCTTTCTTT.

The chain recombines TRBV10-3 with TRBJ2-2; D is unresolved. From germline, CDR1 is ENHRY and CDR2 SYGVKD. This CDR3 is 15 amino acids long. Trimming removed 3 bases from V and 1 base from J, with 9 bases in between. The CDR3 DNA reads as TGTGCCATCAGTGAACCAAGACAGAACACCGGGGAGCTGTTTTTT. Translating it yields CAISEPRQNTGELFF.

The J gene is TRBJ2-1, the V gene TRBV4-2, with 9 positions matching TRBD2. This CDR3 has 18 residues. Germline V CDR1 and CDR2: LGHNA, YNFKEQ. V was clipped by 2 bases and J by 3 bases; unmatched bases: 11. The chain's CDR3 is CASSQKLSVAGDYNEQFF. The CDR3 bases are TGTGCCAGCAGCCAAAAGCTCTCCGTAGCGGGGGACTACAATGAGCAGTTCTTC.

The V call is TRBV27, the J call TRBJ2-7, with TRBD2 as a possible D gene (6 bases). The germline CDR1 and CDR2 sequences are MNHEY and SMNVEV (reference sequence). Trimming pared 8 bases from V and 2 bases from J, leaving 22 bases between. The CDR3 runs 16 residues. The CDR3 sequence: CASSFIVAGSPYEQYV. The CDR3 DNA reads as TGTGCCAGCTCCTTCATAGTGGCGGGGAGCCCCTACGAGCAGTACGTC.

This clonotype was counted between two and nine times. The CDR3 DNA reads as TGTGCCAGCAAGGATGGGGCGTACCAAGAGACCCAGTACTTC. Translated, it gives CASKDGAYQETQYF. V and J are TRBV7-9 and TRBJ2-5, with D maybe TRBD1 (5 bases). The CDR3 spans 14 residues. V lost 7 bases and J 0 bases, leaving 12 bases between the germline ends. Germline CDR1 reads SEHNR; CDR2 reads FQNEAQ (reference sequence).

Only a few counts were recorded for this clonotype. The chain combines TRBV7-8 with TRBJ2-5, with a weak D call TRBD2 (5 bases). The CDR3 runs 14 residues. Germline V gene sequence: CDR1 SGHVS, CDR2 FQNEAQ. V was shortened by 1 base and J by 1 base, with 7 bases between the two germline ends. The CDR3, as DNA: TGTGCCAGCAGCTTAGGGGCGGGCCAAGAGACCCAGTACTTC. It translates to CASSLGAGQETQYF.

V usage is TRBV7-6 and J usage is TRBJ2-3; unclear D gene. This CDR3 comprises 16 residues. Trimming shortened V by 2 bases and J by 0 bases, and 12 bases separated the two germline ends. The germline V gene encodes CDR1 SGHVS and CDR2 FNYEAQ. CDR3 in DNA: TGTGCCAGCAGCTTATCCGAGCGAGCTAGCACAGATACGCAGTATTTT. It specifies CASSLSERASTDTQYF.

This clonotype was seen only a few times. The chain links TRBV6-4 to TRBJ1-2, with TRBD1 identical over 8 bases. The CDR3 consists of 15 residues. Germline V gene lookup returns CDR1 MRHNA and CDR2 SNTAGT. V dropped 6 bases and J dropped 4; count of bases not matched to a gene: 10. The CDR3 DNA is TGTGCCAGCAGCCTCGACGCAGGGGGCCCCTATGGCTACACCTTC. Amino acid sequence: CASSLDAGGPYGYTF.

This clonotype was recorded a few times. This sequence joins TRBV4-3 and TRBJ1-2; 7 nucleotides match TRBD1. Unmatched junction bases numbered 8, after V lost 2 bases and J lost 2 bases. From germline, CDR1 is LGHNA and CDR2 YSLEER. The CDR3 sequence is 16 residues long. In DNA form, the CDR3 reads TGCGCCAGCAGCCAATTTGTCACAGGGGACAACTATGGCTACACCTTC. Protein: CASSQFVTGDNYGYTF.